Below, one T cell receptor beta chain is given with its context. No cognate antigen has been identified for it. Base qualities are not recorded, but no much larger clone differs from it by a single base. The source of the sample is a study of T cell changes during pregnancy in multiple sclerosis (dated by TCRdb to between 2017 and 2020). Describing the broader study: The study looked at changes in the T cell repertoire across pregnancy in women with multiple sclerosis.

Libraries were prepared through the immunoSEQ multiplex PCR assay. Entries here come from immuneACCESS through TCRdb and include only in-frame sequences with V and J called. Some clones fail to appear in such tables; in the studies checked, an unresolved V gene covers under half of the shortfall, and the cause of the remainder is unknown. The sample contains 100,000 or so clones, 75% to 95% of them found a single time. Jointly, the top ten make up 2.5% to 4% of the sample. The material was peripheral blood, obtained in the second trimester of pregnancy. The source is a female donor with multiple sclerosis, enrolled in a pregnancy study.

The CDR3 region: CASSYSRNRGELFF. The DNA sequence follows: TGTGCCAGCAGTTACTCGAGGAACAGGGGAGAGCTGTTTTTT. This chain is built from TRBV6-5 and TRBJ2-2, with 7 bases aligning to TRBD1. CDR1 MNHEY and CDR2 SVGAGI were looked up in the germline V gene. The CDR3 covers 14 residues, taking in both the cysteine and the phenylalanine. Only the CDR3 DNA stays, 42 bases, in frame from base 1. Trimming removed 0 bases from V and 11 bases from J; the gene matches leave 6 bases unexplained.